Presented here are 13 T cell receptor beta chains from one specimen sequenced in a study of CD8 T cells in ankylosing spondylitis. TCRdb itself ran the 5' RACE reads through MiXCR, one entry per CDR3 protein. The data hold some 27,000 distinct CDR3 sequences, with about 5.2% observed a single time. The sequenced material came from blood, either unsorted or a sorted T cell fraction (not recorded which). The receptors stem from a female donor with ankylosing spondylitis or in good health (not recorded which).

This clonotype has ten or more counts. The rearrangement joins TRBV9 to TRBJ1-2, with D perhaps matching TRBD1 (5 bases). Germline V lookup: CDR1 SGDLS, CDR2 YYNGEE. The length of the CDR3 is 15 residues. V dropped 3 bases and J dropped 0 bases, with 12 bases sitting between them. The CDR3 here is CASSAGDSANYGYTF. CDR3 DNA: TGTGCCAGCAGCGCGGGGGACTCAGCTAACTATGGCTACACCTTC. The whole variable domain, remainder taken from reference TRBV9 and TRBJ1-2, is DSGVTQTPKHLITATGQRVTLRCSPRSGDLSVYWYQQSLDQGLQFLIQYYNGEERAKGNILERFSAQQFPDLHSELNLSSLELGDSALYFCASSAGDSANYGYTFGSGTRLTVV.

This clonotype was counted at least ten times. The chain joins TRBV9 to TRBJ2-3; a possible D gene is TRBD1 (7 bases). The CDR3 totals 15 residues. V shed 4 bases and J shed 4 bases, with 16 bases lying between them. Per germline, CDR1 SGDLS and CDR2 YYNGEE. This CDR3 reads CASSLQGGPADTQYF. The CDR3 nucleotides are TGTGCCAGCAGCCTCCAGGGGGGCCCCGCAGATACGCAGTATTTT.

In this sample, this clonotype turned up many times. The CDR3 loop reads CASSAMGGTEAFF. Here the CDR3 DNA reads TGTGCCAGCAGCGCCATGGGTGGAACTGAAGCTTTCTTT. This chain connects TRBV9 to TRBJ1-1; D not resolved. Trimming cost V 3 bases and J 5 bases, with 11 bases left between them. CDR1 is SGDLS, CDR2 YYNGEE, per germline. There are 13 residues in the CDR3.

The sample holds many counts of this clonotype. The J gene is TRBJ2-3, the V gene TRBV9; D could derive from TRBD1 or TRBD2 (5 bases each). Trimming removed 0 bases at V and 3 bases at J, with 14 bases between. Germline CDR1 is SGDLS and CDR2 is YYNGEE. The length of the CDR3 is 16 residues. CDR3 coding DNA: TGTGCCAGCAGCGTAGACGCCGGGACGGTAACAGATACGCAGTATTTT. Protein product: CASSVDAGTVTDTQYF. Complete variable domain (other parts from reference TRBV9 and TRBJ2-3): DSGVTQTPKHLITATGQRVTLRCSPRSGDLSVYWYQQSLDQGLQFLIQYYNGEERAKGNILERFSAQQFPDLHSELNLSSLELGDSALYFCASSVDAGTVTDTQYFGPGTRLTVL.

There are many counts of this clonotype. V gene TRBV9 combines with J gene TRBJ2-1; D not certain. The CDR3 extends over 15 amino acids. Per the germline V gene, CDR1 is SGDLS and CDR2 is YYNGEE. The V end lost 0 bases, the J end lost 1 base, and 8 bases lay between the germline ends. This CDR3 is CASSVGPRSYNEQFF. The CDR3 DNA reads TGTGCCAGCAGCGTAGGCCCCAGATCCTACAATGAGCAGTTCTTC.

This clonotype has more than one count but fewer than ten. The chain uses TRBV9 and TRBJ2-3; TRBD2 matches at 11 bases. Per the germline V gene, CDR1 is SGDLS and CDR2 is YYNGEE. This CDR3 is 15 amino acids long. Trimming at V came to 4 bases and at J to 8 bases, leaving 9 bases not matched to a gene. CDR3 sequence (DNA): TGTGCCAGCAGCTCCCTAGCGGGGGGTTTCGGTACGCAGTATTTT. Amino acid sequence: CASSSLAGGFGTQYF.

This clonotype was counted at least ten times. The chain carries TRBV9 and TRBJ2-5; a weak D match, TRBD1 (5 bases). From germline, CDR1 is SGDLS and CDR2 YYNGEE. The V end lost 0 bases, the J end lost 5 bases, and 5 bases lay between the germline ends. The CDR3 length is 12 residues. This chain's CDR3 is CASSVGGETQYF. The CDR3 DNA reads as TGTGCCAGCAGCGTAGGGGGCGAGACCCAGTACTTC.

This clonotype is medium-sized by share. The chain recombines TRBV9 with TRBJ1-5; the D gene is possibly TRBD1 (6 bases). Germline CDR1 is SGDLS and CDR2 is YYNGEE. The ends were cut back, 0 bases at V and 2 bases at J, with 9 bases in the middle. The CDR3 runs to 15 residues. The CDR3 DNA reads as TGTGCCAGCAGCGTAGATGGGGGCGGCAATCAGCCCCAGCATTTT. As protein: CASSVDGGGNQPQHF.

V gene TRBV3-1 combines with J gene TRBJ2-3; unclear D gene. The V end was cut by 11 bases, the J end by 4 bases, with 22 bases between. The V gene's germline CDR1 is LGHDT and CDR2 YNNKEL (reference sequence). This CDR3 has 15 residues. The CDR3 here is CASWAQAQSADTQYF. Here the CDR3 DNA reads TGTGCCTCCTGGGCTCAGGCCCAGTCGGCAGATACGCAGTATTTT.

This clonotype was observed many times. The chain recombines TRBV9 with TRBJ2-6, with 9 bases lining up with TRBD2. The CDR3 has 15 residues. Germline V lookup: CDR1 SGDLS, CDR2 YYNGEE. With 6 bases clipped from V and 4 bases from J, the junction kept 5 bases outside the gene matches. The CDR3, as DNA: TGTGCCAGCAAGACTAGCGGTCTCGGGGCCAACGTCCTGACTTTC. Translated, it gives CASKTSGLGANVLTF.

This clonotype has a count of ten or more. This chain joins TRBV9 and TRBJ2-2; D is possibly TRBD2 (6 bases). Trimming removed 0 bases at V and 4 bases at J, with 13 bases between. Germline loops: CDR1 SGDLS, CDR2 YYNGEE. The CDR3 sequence is 16 residues long. CDR3 sequence (DNA): TGTGCCAGCAGCGTAGTTGGGACCGGGGGCACCGGGGAGCTGTTTTTT. Translated, it gives CASSVVGTGGTGELFF. Full variable domain (remainder filled in from reference TRBV9 and TRBJ2-2): DSGVTQTPKHLITATGQRVTLRCSPRSGDLSVYWYQQSLDQGLQFLIQYYNGEERAKGNILERFSAQQFPDLHSELNLSSLELGDSALYFCASSVVGTGGTGELFFGEGSRLTVL.

Many counts were recorded for this clonotype. The J gene is TRBJ2-1, the V gene TRBV9, with D perhaps TRBD1 (5 bases). CDR1 and CDR2 from the germline V gene are SGDLS and YYNGEE. The V end was cut by 3 bases, the J end by 0 bases, with 13 bases between. This CDR3 is built from 16 residues. The CDR3 loop reads CASSGTGHNSYNEQFF. In nucleotides, the CDR3 is TGTGCCAGCAGCGGAACTGGACATAACTCCTACAATGAGCAGTTCTTC. Looking up the rest from reference TRBV9 and TRBJ2-1 gives the full variable domain: DSGVTQTPKHLITATGQRVTLRCSPRSGDLSVYWYQQSLDQGLQFLIQYYNGEERAKGNILERFSAQQFPDLHSELNLSSLELGDSALYFCASSGTGHNSYNEQFFGPGTRLTVL.

This clonotype occurred many times. The chain joins TRBV9 to TRBJ2-3; TRBD1 matches at 9 bases. Germline V lookup: CDR1 SGDLS, CDR2 YYNGEE. V gave up 4 bases and J gave up 6 bases; unmatched junction bases: 9. The CDR3 has 15 amino acids. CDR3 DNA: TGTGCCAGCAGCAACCGGGACAGGGTGCATGATACGCAGTATTTT. Protein: CASSNRDRVHDTQYF.